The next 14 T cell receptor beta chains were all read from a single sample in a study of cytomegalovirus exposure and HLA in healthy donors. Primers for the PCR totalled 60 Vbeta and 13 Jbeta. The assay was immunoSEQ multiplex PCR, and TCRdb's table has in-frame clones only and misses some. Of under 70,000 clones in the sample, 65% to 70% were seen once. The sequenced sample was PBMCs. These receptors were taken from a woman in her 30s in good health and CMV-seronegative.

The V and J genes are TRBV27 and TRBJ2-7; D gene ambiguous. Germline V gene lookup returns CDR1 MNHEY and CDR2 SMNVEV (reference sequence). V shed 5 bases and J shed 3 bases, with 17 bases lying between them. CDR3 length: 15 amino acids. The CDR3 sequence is CASSPSGQTGYEQYF. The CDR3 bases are TGTGCCAGCAGTCCCTCCGGCCAGACGGGCTACGAGCAGTACTTC.

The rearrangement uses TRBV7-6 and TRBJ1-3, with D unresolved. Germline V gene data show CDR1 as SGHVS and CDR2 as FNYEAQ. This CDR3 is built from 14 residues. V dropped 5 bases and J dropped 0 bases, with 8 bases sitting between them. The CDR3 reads CASSLRNSGNTIYF. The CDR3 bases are TGTGCCAGCAGCCTAAGAAACTCTGGAAACACCATATATTTT.

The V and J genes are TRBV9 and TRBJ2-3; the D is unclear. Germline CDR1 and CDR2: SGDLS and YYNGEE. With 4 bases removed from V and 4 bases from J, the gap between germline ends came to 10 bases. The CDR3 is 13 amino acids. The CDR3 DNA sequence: TGTGCCAGCAGCTCCAGGTCCCCAGATACGCAGTATTTT. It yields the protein CASSSRSPDTQYF.

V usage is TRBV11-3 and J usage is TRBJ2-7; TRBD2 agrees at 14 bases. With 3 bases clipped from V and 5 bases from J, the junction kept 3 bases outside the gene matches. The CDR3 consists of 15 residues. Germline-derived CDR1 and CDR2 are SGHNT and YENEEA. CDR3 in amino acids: CASSLGLAGAHEQYF. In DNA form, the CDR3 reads TGTGCCAGCAGCTTGGGACTAGCGGGGGCCCACGAGCAGTACTTC.

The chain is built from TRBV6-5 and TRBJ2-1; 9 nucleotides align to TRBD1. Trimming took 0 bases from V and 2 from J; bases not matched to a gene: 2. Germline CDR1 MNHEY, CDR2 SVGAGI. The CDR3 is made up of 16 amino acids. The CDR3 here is CASSYSNRGPYNEQFF. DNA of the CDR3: TGTGCCAGCAGTTACTCGAACAGGGGGCCCTACAATGAGCAGTTCTTC.

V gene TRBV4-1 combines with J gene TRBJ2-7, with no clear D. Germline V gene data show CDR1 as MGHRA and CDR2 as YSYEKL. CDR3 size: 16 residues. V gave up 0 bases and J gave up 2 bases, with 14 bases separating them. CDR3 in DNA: TGCGCCAGCAGCCAAGATCCCGGCCGGGTCCCCTACGAGCAGTACTTC. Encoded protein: CASSQDPGRVPYEQYF.

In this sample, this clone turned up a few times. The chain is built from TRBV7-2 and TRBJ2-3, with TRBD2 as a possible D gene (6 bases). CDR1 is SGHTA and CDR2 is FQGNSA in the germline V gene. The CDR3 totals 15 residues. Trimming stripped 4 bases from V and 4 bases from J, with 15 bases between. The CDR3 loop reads CASSSRGATPDTQYF. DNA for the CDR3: TGTGCCAGCAGCTCCCGCGGGGCGACTCCAGATACGCAGTATTTT.

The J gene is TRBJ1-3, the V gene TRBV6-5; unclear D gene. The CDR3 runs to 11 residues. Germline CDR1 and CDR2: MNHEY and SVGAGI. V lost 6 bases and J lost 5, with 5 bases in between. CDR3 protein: CASRARNTIYF. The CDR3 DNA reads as TGTGCCAGCAGAGCTAGAAACACCATATATTTT.

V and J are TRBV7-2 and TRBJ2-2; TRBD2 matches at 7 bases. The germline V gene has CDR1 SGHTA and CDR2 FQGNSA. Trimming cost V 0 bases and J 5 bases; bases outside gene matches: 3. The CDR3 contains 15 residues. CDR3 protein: CASSLAHGGTGELFF. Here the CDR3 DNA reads TGTGCCAGCAGCTTAGCTCACGGGGGGACCGGGGAGCTGTTTTTT. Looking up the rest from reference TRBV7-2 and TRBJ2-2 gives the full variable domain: GAGVSQSPSNKVTEKGKDVELRCDPISGHTALYWYRQSLGQGLEFLIYFQGNSAPDKSGLPSDRFSAERTGGSVSTLTIQRTQQEDSAVYLCASSLAHGGTGELFFGEGSRLTVL.

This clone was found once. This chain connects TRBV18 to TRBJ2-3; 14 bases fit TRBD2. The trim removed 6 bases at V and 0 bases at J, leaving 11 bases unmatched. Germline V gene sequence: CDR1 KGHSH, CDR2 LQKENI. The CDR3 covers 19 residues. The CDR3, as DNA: TGTGCCAGCTCGCAAAAGACTAGCGGGGGGGCCAGGAGCACAGATACGCAGTATTTT. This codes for CASSQKTSGGARSTDTQYF.

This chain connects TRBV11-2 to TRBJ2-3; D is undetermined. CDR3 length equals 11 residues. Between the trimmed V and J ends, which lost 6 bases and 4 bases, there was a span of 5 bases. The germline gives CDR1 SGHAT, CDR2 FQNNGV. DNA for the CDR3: TGTGCCAGCAGGGGCGCAGATACGCAGTATTTT. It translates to CASRGADTQYF.

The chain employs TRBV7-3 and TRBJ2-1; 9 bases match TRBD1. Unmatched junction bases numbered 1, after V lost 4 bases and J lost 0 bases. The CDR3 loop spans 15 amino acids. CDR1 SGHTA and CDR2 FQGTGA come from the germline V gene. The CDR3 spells CASSWGQGSYNEQFF. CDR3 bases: TGTGCCAGCAGCTGGGGACAGGGCTCCTACAATGAGCAGTTCTTC.

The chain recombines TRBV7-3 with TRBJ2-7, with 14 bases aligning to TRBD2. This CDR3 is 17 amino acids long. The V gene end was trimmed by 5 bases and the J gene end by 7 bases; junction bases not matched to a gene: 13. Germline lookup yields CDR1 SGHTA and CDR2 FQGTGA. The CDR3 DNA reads TGTGCCAGCAGCCCCCGGACTAGCGGGGGGATCCTTCGGGAGCAGTACTTC. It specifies CASSPRTSGGILREQYF.

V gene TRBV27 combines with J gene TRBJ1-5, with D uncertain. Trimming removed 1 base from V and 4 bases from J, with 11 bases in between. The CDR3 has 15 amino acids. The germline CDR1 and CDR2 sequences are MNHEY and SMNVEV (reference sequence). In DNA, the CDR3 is TGTGCCAGCAGTTTATGGGCCGCCGGTAATCAGCCCCAGCATTTT. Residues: CASSLWAAGNQPQHF.